These 31 T cell receptor beta chains came from one sample sequenced in a study of blood T cell repertoires in COVID-19. Clones were read by immunoSEQ multiplex PCR, and TCRdb kept only the in-frame ones, dropping some. Of about 98,000 clones in the sample, about four fifths are singletons; the top ten hold more than 15%. Sequencing was carried out using peripheral blood. The receptors were gathered from an elderly man with acute or convalescent COVID-19.

J is TRBJ1-2 and V is TRBV7-2; 8 nucleotides align to TRBD1. Per the germline V gene, CDR1 is SGHTA and CDR2 is FQGNSA. CDR3 length equals 15 residues. Trimming removed 5 bases from V and 8 bases from J; junction bases left unmatched: 13. Written as DNA, the CDR3 is TGTGCCAGCAGCCCTCCTCTGACAGGGGAGAAGGGCTACACCTTC. It is translated as CASSPPLTGEKGYTF.

This chain links TRBV7-9 with TRBJ1-1; D unresolved. The germline V and J ends were trimmed by 10 bases and 0 bases, with 12 bases remaining between them. This CDR3 is built from 13 residues. Germline V lookup: CDR1 SEHNR, CDR2 FQNEAQ (reference sequence). CDR3 DNA sequence: TGTGCCACCAAGCAGGCTATGAACACTGAAGCTTTCTTT. The encoded protein is CATKQAMNTEAFF.

This clone was observed a single time. This chain connects TRBV28 to TRBJ2-1; 7 nucleotides match TRBD2. The germline gives CDR1 MDHEN, CDR2 SYDVKM. V was pared by 7 bases and J by 4 bases, with 7 bases of the junction left unmatched. The CDR3 spans 14 residues. The CDR3 nucleotides read TGTGCCAGCAAGCAGCGGGAAACATACAATGAGCAGTTCTTC. It translates to CASKQRETYNEQFF.

This clone was seen a handful of times. The chain uses TRBV27 and TRBJ2-1, with D tentatively TRBD1 (7 bases). Germline-derived CDR1 and CDR2 are MNHEY and SMNVEV (reference sequence). The CDR3 covers 15 residues. Trimming removed 7 bases at V and 3 bases at J, with 16 bases between. For the CDR3, the DNA is TGTGCCAGCATTGCGAGACAGGGACTCTACAATGAGCAGTTCTTC. Residues: CASIARQGLYNEQFF.

The chain joins TRBV7-9 to TRBJ2-3; the D gene is possibly TRBD2 (6 bases). The germline CDR1 and CDR2 sequences are SEHNR and FQNEAQ (reference sequence). The length of the CDR3 is 17 residues. V lost 2 bases to trimming and J lost 4 bases, with 19 bases between them. The CDR3 DNA is TGTGCCAGCAGCTTACCTTGGACGGGAGTGAAATCAGATACGCAGTATTTT. Translated, it gives CASSLPWTGVKSDTQYF.

J is TRBJ2-1 and V is TRBV7-6, with TRBD1 as a possible D gene (7 bases). V lost 4 bases to trimming and J lost 9 bases, with 19 bases between them. The CDR3 has 15 residues. Germline lookup yields CDR1 SGHVS and CDR2 FNYEAQ. Written as DNA, the CDR3 is TGTGCCAGCAGCTGGGGGACTTTCCAGGGGGTTGAGCAGTTCTTC. Its translation is CASSWGTFQGVEQFF.

The CDR3 DNA reads TGTGCCAGCAGCTTTAGTCAGGGCCTCTATGGCTACACCTTC. It yields the protein CASSFSQGLYGYTF. The chain has TRBV11-2 and TRBJ1-2; D might be TRBD1 (5 bases). V lost 3 bases to trimming and J lost 4 bases, with 12 bases between them. Per the germline V gene, CDR1 is SGHAT and CDR2 is FQNNGV. This CDR3 spans 14 amino acids.

The rearrangement uses TRBV15 and TRBJ2-4; the match to TRBD1 covers 9 bases. With V trimmed by 2 bases and J by 4 bases, 3 bases remained unmatched. The CDR3 runs 15 residues. The germline V gene encodes CDR1 LNHNV and CDR2 YYDKDF (reference sequence). The CDR3 DNA is TGTGCCACCAGCAGATACGGGACAGGGAAAAACATTCAGTACTTC. Translated, it gives CATSRYGTGKNIQYF. The full variable domain, its missing parts supplied by reference TRBV15 and TRBJ2-4, is DAMVIQNPRYQVTQFGKPVTLSCSQTLNHNVMYWYQQKSSQAPKLLFHYYDKDFNNEADTPDNFQSRRPNTSFCFLDIRSPGLGDTAMYLCATSRYGTGKNIQYFGAGTRLSVL.

This chain joins TRBV18 and TRBJ1-5; D gene unclear. V was shortened by 2 bases and J by 0 bases, with 11 bases between the two germline ends. The CDR3 is made up of 16 amino acids. Germline CDR1 reads KGHSH; CDR2 reads LQKENI. The DNA for the CDR3 is TGTGCCAGCTCACCATTCCCAGGAAATAGCAATCAGCCCCAGCATTTT. Its protein is CASSPFPGNSNQPQHF. The whole variable domain, filled in from reference TRBV18 and TRBJ1-5, reads NAGVMQNPRHLVRRRGQEARLRCSPMKGHSHVYWYRQLPEEGLKFMVYLQKENIIDESGMPKERFSAEFPKEGPSILRIQQVVRGDSAAYFCASSPFPGNSNQPQHFGDGTRLSIL.

The gene calls are TRBV28 and TRBJ1-5, with D possibly being TRBD1 (6 bases). Germline CDR1 is MDHEN and CDR2 is SYDVKM. The CDR3 contains 18 residues. Trimming took 2 bases from V and 0 from J, leaving 17 bases between them. This CDR3 reads CASSLDRSRGYSNQPQHF. Written as DNA, the CDR3 is TGTGCCAGCAGTTTAGACAGGTCAAGGGGTTATAGCAATCAGCCCCAGCATTTT.

V gene TRBV5-1 combines with J gene TRBJ1-1, with D unresolved. The CDR3 is 15 residues long. Germline lookup yields CDR1 SGHRS and CDR2 YFSETQ. Trimming removed 0 bases from V and 2 bases from J, with 11 bases in between. The CDR3 loop reads CASSLAGLRNTEAFF. CDR3 DNA sequence: TGCGCCAGCAGCTTGGCAGGACTTAGAAACACTGAAGCTTTCTTT.

The rearrangement joins TRBV6-5 to TRBJ2-7, with 10 bases identical to TRBD1. CDR1 is MNHEY and CDR2 is SVGAGI in the germline V gene. The CDR3 is 15 amino acids. The ends lost 7 bases at V and 7 bases at J; junction bases unmatched: 13. This chain's CDR3 is CASTLRRDRGMEQYF. The CDR3 DNA is TGTGCCAGCACCCTACGTCGGGACAGGGGCATGGAGCAGTACTTC.

The V gene is TRBV24-1, the J gene TRBJ2-5, with 7 bases matching TRBD1. The CDR3 consists of 14 residues. The J segment lost 7 bases and the V segment lost 4 bases, leaving 8 bases of the junction unmatched. Germline CDR1 is KGHDR and CDR2 is SFDVKD. The CDR3 DNA follows: TGTGCCACCAGTGACCCGACAGGGCTCTCGACCCAGTACTTC. Encoded protein: CATSDPTGLSTQYF.

V usage is TRBV27 and J usage is TRBJ1-5; 7 nucleotides agree with TRBD1. The junction had 3 bases not matched to a gene; V was cut back by 8 bases and J by 2 bases. The length of the CDR3 is 13 residues. Germline CDR1 MNHEY, CDR2 SMNVEV (reference sequence). CDR3 in DNA: TGTGCCAGCTGCGACAGGGGCAATCAGCCCCAGCATTTT. The encoded protein is CASCDRGNQPQHF.

CDR3 coding DNA: TGTGCCAGCAGTTACTCCCCCGGACAGGCCTTCAACACTGAAGCTTTCTTT. This translates into CASSYSPGQAFNTEAFF. V and J are TRBV6-2 or TRBV6-3 and TRBJ1-1, with 7 bases matching TRBD1. Unmatched junction bases numbered 9, after V lost 0 bases and J lost 2 bases. The CDR3 length is 17 residues. Per germline, CDR1 MNHEY and CDR2 SVGEGT.

In this sample, this clone turned up a few times. This chain joins TRBV27 and TRBJ2-7; D might be TRBD1 (7 bases). The CDR3 sequence is 14 residues long. Germline loops: CDR1 MNHEY, CDR2 SMNVEV (reference sequence). Trimming stripped 3 bases from V and 3 bases from J, with 12 bases between. This chain's CDR3 is CASSFAGQIYEQYF. CDR3 sequence (DNA): TGTGCCAGCAGTTTCGCGGGACAGATCTACGAGCAGTACTTC.

The chain uses TRBV29-1 and TRBJ2-7; perhaps TRBD1 as D (6 bases). Trimming cost V 4 bases and J 0 bases, with 10 bases left between them. Germline V CDR1 and CDR2: SQVTM, ANQGSEA. The CDR3 has 13 amino acids. The CDR3 DNA reads as TGCAGCGTTGGACAGGCCAGCTCCTACGAGCAGTACTTC. Translated: CSVGQASSYEQYF.

V gene TRBV29-1 combines with J gene TRBJ2-3; D possibly corresponds to TRBD1 (5 bases). CDR3 size: 13 residues. Germline V gene data show CDR1 as SQVTM and CDR2 as ANQGSEA. The V end was cut by 7 bases, the J end by 1 base, with 12 bases between. Written as DNA, the CDR3 is TGCAGCGGACAGAAAGGTGGCACAGATACGCAGTATTTT. This codes for CSGQKGGTDTQYF.

The rearrangement links TRBV4-2 to TRBJ2-2, with D perhaps matching TRBD1 (5 bases). Germline loops: CDR1 LGHNA, CDR2 YNFKEQ. The CDR3 extends over 15 amino acids. With 0 bases removed from V and 4 bases from J, the gap between germline ends came to 9 bases. The CDR3 loop is CASSQDSTVTGELFF. The CDR3 bases are TGTGCCAGCAGCCAAGACTCGACAGTCACCGGGGAGCTGTTTTTT.

The rearrangement uses TRBV19 and TRBJ2-6; TRBD1 matches at 9 bases. Germline V gives CDR1 LNHDA, CDR2 SQIVND (reference sequence). The J segment lost 4 bases and the V segment lost 5 bases, leaving 3 bases of the junction unmatched. The CDR3 contains 15 residues. CDR3: CASSHRGLGANVLTF. The CDR3 DNA reads as TGTGCCAGTAGTCACAGGGGGCTGGGGGCCAACGTCCTGACTTTC.

The chain combines TRBV10-2 with TRBJ2-2, with unresolved D. The CDR3 totals 11 residues. Germline CDR1 is WSHSY and CDR2 is SAAADI. The ends were cut back, 2 bases at V and 13 bases at J, with 8 bases in the middle. CDR3 sequence: CASSELLALFF. In DNA form, the CDR3 reads TGCGCCAGCAGTGAGCTCTTGGCGCTGTTTTTT.

The chain has TRBV4-3 and TRBJ1-5, with D unresolved. Trimming left V 0 bases short and J 1 base short, with 7 bases between. Germline V gives CDR1 LGHNA, CDR2 YSLEER. The CDR3 has 15 amino acids. The chain's CDR3 is CASSQETGSNQPQHF. CDR3 bases: TGCGCCAGCAGCCAAGAGACCGGGAGCAATCAGCCCCAGCATTTT.

In its sample, this clone was seen once. The CDR3 region has the DNA TGTGCCAGCACCTCAGACAGGGACGGAGATACGCAGTATTTT. Translating gives CASTSDRDGDTQYF. The chain uses TRBV7-2 and TRBJ2-3, with 7 bases fitting TRBD1. Trimming removed 7 bases from V and 5 bases from J; junction bases left unmatched: 9. This CDR3 is built from 14 residues. Germline CDR1 is SGHTA and CDR2 is FQGNSA. Looking up the rest from reference TRBV7-2 and TRBJ2-3 gives the full variable domain: GAGVSQSPSNKVTEKGKDVELRCDPISGHTALYWYRQSLGQGLEFLIYFQGNSAPDKSGLPSDRFSAERTGGSVSTLTIQRTQQEDSAVYLCASTSDRDGDTQYFGPGTRLTVL.

V and J are TRBV28 and TRBJ2-7; 7 bases map to TRBD1. V lost 8 bases and J lost 6; bases outside the gene matches: 13. Germline assignment: CDR1 MDHEN and CDR2 SYDVKM. CDR3 length: 14 amino acids. This chain's CDR3 is CASWRGGARSEQYF. CDR3 DNA: TGTGCCAGCTGGAGAGGGGGCGCAAGGTCCGAGCAGTACTTC.

This clone was observed many times. V and J are TRBV28 and TRBJ1-5; D is unclear. Looked up from germline, CDR1 is MDHEN and CDR2 is SYDVKM. The CDR3 contains 13 residues. Trimming shortened V by 6 bases and J by 3 bases, and 9 bases separated the two germline ends. The CDR3 protein is CASSLNYNQPQHF. The DNA of the CDR3 is TGTGCCAGCAGCCTAAACTACAATCAGCCCCAGCATTTT.

The rearrangement uses TRBV29-1 and TRBJ2-3, with a possible D match to TRBD2 (7 bases). The ends were cut back, 1 base at V and 4 bases at J, with 18 bases in the middle. Germline CDR1 and CDR2: SQVTM and ANQGSEA. CDR3 length: 16 residues. CDR3 residues: CSVEGRGGGGADTQYF. Written as DNA, the CDR3 is TGCAGCGTTGAAGGAAGAGGGGGGGGCGGCGCAGATACGCAGTATTTT.

The genes are TRBV4-3 and TRBJ2-2; D is possibly TRBD2 (5 bases). This CDR3 has 14 residues. CDR1 is LGHNA, CDR2 YSLEER, per germline. Trimming removed 1 base from V and 4 bases from J, with 7 bases in between. CDR3 sequence: CASSQASGTGELFF. In DNA, the CDR3 is TGCGCCAGCAGCCAAGCGAGCGGCACCGGGGAGCTGTTTTTT.

The chain carries TRBV19 and TRBJ1-5; 9 bases map to TRBD1. The CDR3 runs to 16 residues. From germline, CDR1 is LNHDA and CDR2 SQIVND (reference sequence). With 7 bases clipped from V and 6 bases from J, the junction kept 13 bases outside the gene matches. The CDR3 coding sequence is TGTGCCAGTACCAGAGGTCCGGGACAGGGCGCTCAGCCCCAGCATTTT. This sequence encodes CASTRGPGQGAQPQHF.

The genes are TRBV28 and TRBJ2-5; TRBD1 aligns across 9 bases. CDR3 length equals 16 residues. Germline V gene lookup returns CDR1 MDHEN and CDR2 SYDVKM. The J segment lost 1 base and the V segment lost 3 bases, leaving 6 bases of the junction unmatched. This CDR3 reads CASSLAGTGLQETQYF. Written as DNA, the CDR3 is TGTGCCAGCAGTTTGGCGGGGACAGGGCTCCAAGAGACCCAGTACTTC.

The chain has TRBV27 and TRBJ2-3; unclear D gene. V dropped 4 bases and J dropped 3 bases, with 17 bases sitting between them. Germline V gene sequence: CDR1 MNHEY, CDR2 SMNVEV (reference sequence). The CDR3 extends over 16 amino acids. The DNA of the CDR3 is TGTGCCAGCAGTTATCTCGCCGGTCCCGCAACAGATACGCAGTATTTT. It encodes CASSYLAGPATDTQYF.

This rearrangement joins TRBV18 to TRBJ1-1; 9 bases align to TRBD1. CDR3 length equals 16 residues. With V trimmed by 5 bases and J by 3 bases, 10 bases remained unmatched. Germline assignment: CDR1 KGHSH and CDR2 LQKENI. Here the CDR3 reads CASSKNRGQGDTEAFF. The CDR3, as DNA: TGTGCCAGCTCAAAGAACAGGGGGCAAGGAGACACTGAAGCTTTCTTT.